This TCR beta chain came from a study of PD-1 blockade in classical Hodgkin lymphoma. Overall study results and limits: CD4+ TCR diversity, unlike CD8+, rose significantly by C4D1. Differences between repertoires have undefined causes, possibly disease activity or prior therapy. Reports described newly diagnosed patients as having lower baseline TCR diversity than healthy donors.

Sequencing was performed with immunoSEQ multiplex PCR; in TCRdb, only in-frame clones are kept and a portion is missing. The sample holds about 38,000 clones, 75% to 85% seen once. V dropped 3 bases and J dropped 0 bases, with 11 bases sitting between them. Germline CDR1 is SGHTA and CDR2 is FQGNSA. The CDR3 has 15 residues. In its sample, this clone was seen a few times. The antigen remains undetermined. The sample's time point: cycle 4 day 1 (C4D1), after 5 to 7 weeks of nivolumab. Brentuximab vedotin exposure varied, and every patient relapsed after autologous stem cell transplantation. Each best response was a complete response, a partial response or progressive disease.

The sequence was obtained from a human donor with classical Hodgkin lymphoma. This specimen consisted of peripheral blood mononuclear cells (PBMCs), obtained before the fourth cycle of nivolumab. The chain is built from TRBV7-2 and TRBJ1-1; unclear D gene. The CDR3 region is CASSLDRTVNTEAFF. CDR3 DNA sequence: TGTGCCAGCAGCTTGGATCGGACGGTGAACACTGAAGCTTTCTTT.